These T cell receptor beta chains were read from a single sample in a study of T-cell reconstitution after alpha-beta-depleted transplantation in children. TCRdb independently ran MiXCR on the PCR reads; one entry per CDR3 protein. Altogether over 400,000 distinct CDR3 sequences are present, over 40% being singletons, with the ten largest covering roughly 27%. The material sequenced was PBMCs, taken before TCRalphabeta/CD19-depleted stem cell transplant. The source of these receptors is a girl aged 2-15 years with aplastic anemia, due to receive a stem cell transplant. CDR3s include the opening cysteine and the closing phenylalanine or tryptophan. The D gene is left open where the match is weak. Rows give clone size only sometimes, using once, few, many, or a class for an expanded clone.

d_gene	v_gene	abundance	j_gene	CDR3aa	CDR3nt
TRBD1	TRBV15	few	TRBJ1-4	CATSREGTGVNEKLFF	TGTGCCACCAGCAGAGAAGGTACAGGGGTAAATGAAAAACTGTTTTTT
TRBD2	TRBV7-9	few	TRBJ2-7	CASSQPGGSLHEQYF	TGTGCCAGCAGCCAACCGGGCGGGAGCTTACACGAGCAGTACTTC
NA	TRBV7-2	few	TRBJ2-5	CASSSSGQGETQYF	TGTGCCAGCAGTTCCTCAGGGCAGGGAGAGACCCAGTACTTC
TRBD2	TRBV18	few	TRBJ2-1	CASSPKLAGAYNEQFF	TGTGCCAGCTCACCTAAACTAGCGGGGGCCTACAATGAGCAGTTCTTC
TRBD2	TRBV3-1	NA	TRBJ2-7	CASSLTRGGRSTYEQYF	TGTGCCAGCAGTCTCACGAGGGGCGGGAGGTCGACCTACGAGCAGTACTTC
NA	TRBV4-1	few	TRBJ2-1	CASSQVLAKTYNEQFF	TGCGCCAGCAGCCAAGTCCTAGCGAAGACCTACAATGAGCAGTTCTTC
NA	TRBV20-1	few	TRBJ2-1	CSASSAMGLYNEQFF	TGCAGTGCTAGTTCGGCAATGGGGTTGTACAATGAGCAGTTCTTC
NA	TRBV20-1	NA	TRBJ2-3	CSASWATGTFTDTQYF	TGCAGTGCTTCATGGGCGACAGGTACCTTCACAGATACGCAGTATTTT
TRBD1	TRBV29-1	NA	TRBJ2-7	CSVQTGAYEQYF	TGCAGCGTTCAGACAGGGGCCTACGAGCAGTACTTC
TRBD2	TRBV20-1	few	TRBJ2-1	CSARDRTSGKGEQFF	TGCAGTGCTAGAGACCGGACTAGCGGGAAGGGTGAGCAGTTCTTC
TRBD2	TRBV7-2	few	TRBJ2-3	CASSPQWRELADTQYF	TGTGCCAGCAGCCCCCAGTGGCGGGAGTTGGCAGATACGCAGTATTTT
NA	TRBV27	NA	TRBJ2-7	CASSLLTGFYEQYF	TGTGCCAGCAGTTTACTTACAGGGTTCTACGAGCAGTACTTC
NA	TRBV5-1	once	TRBJ2-2	CASSLSRELFF	TGCGCCAGCAGCTTGAGTAGGGAGCTGTTTTTT
NA	TRBV27	NA	TRBJ1-2	CASISSTGKRTGYTF	TGTGCCAGCATTTCAAGCACCGGGAAGAGAACGGGCTACACCTTC
TRBD2	TRBV5-1	NA	TRBJ2-2	CASSLGTSGSRGELFF	TGCGCCAGCAGCTTGGGGACTAGCGGGAGTCGCGGGGAGCTGTTTTTT